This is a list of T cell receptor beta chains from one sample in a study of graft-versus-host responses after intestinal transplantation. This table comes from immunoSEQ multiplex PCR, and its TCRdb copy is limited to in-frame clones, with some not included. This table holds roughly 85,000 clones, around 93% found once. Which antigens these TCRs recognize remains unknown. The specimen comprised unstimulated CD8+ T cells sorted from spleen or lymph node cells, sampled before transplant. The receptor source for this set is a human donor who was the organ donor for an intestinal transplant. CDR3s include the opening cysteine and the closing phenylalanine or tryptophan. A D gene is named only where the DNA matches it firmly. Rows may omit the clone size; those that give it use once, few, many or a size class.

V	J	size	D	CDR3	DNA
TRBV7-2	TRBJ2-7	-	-	CASSLADRPTYEQYF	TGTGCCAGCAGCTTAGCGGATAGACCAACCTACGAGCAGTACTTC
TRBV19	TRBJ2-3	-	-	CASSYQTDTQYF	TGTGCCAGTAGCTACCAAACAGATACGCAGTATTTT
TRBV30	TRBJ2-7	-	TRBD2	CAARLAGGPSEQYF	TGTGCCGCAAGACTAGCGGGAGGGCCCAGCGAGCAGTACTTC
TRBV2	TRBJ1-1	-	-	CASSEQTVNTEAFF	TGTGCCAGCAGTGAACAGACGGTGAACACTGAAGCTTTCTTT
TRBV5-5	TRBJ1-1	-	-	CASSSLPIQTVTEAFF	TGTGCCAGCAGCTCCCTCCCAATTCAGACGGTCACTGAAGCTTTCTTT
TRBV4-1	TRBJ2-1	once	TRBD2	CASSQVPSGSKNEQFF	TGCGCCAGCAGCCAAGTCCCCAGCGGGAGTAAGAATGAGCAGTTCTTC
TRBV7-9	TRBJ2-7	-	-	CASSHARGGEYEQYF	TGTGCCAGCAGCCACGCCAGAGGGGGGGAGTACGAGCAGTACTTC
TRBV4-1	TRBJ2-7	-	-	CASSLRGAETYEQYF	TGCGCCAGCAGCCTCCGGGGCGCTGAAACCTACGAGCAGTACTTC
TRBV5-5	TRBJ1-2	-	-	CASSSTDRNYGYTF	TGTGCCAGCAGCTCGACGGACAGAAACTATGGCTACACCTTC
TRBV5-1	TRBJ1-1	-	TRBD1	CASSSKQGANTEAFF	TGCGCCAGCAGCTCGAAACAGGGGGCGAACACTGAAGCTTTCTTT
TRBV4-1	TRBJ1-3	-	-	CASSQGEGAGNTIYF	TGCGCCAGCAGCCAAGGTGAGGGGGCTGGAAACACCATATATTTT
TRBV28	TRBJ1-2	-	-	CASSFQGGYGYTF	TGTGCCAGCAGTTTTCAGGGAGGCTATGGCTACACCTTC
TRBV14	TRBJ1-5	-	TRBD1	CASSHQGAYNQPQHF	TGTGCCAGCAGCCACCAGGGGGCCTACAATCAGCCCCAGCATTTT
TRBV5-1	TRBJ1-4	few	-	CASSLSGTNEKLFF	TGCGCCAGCAGCTTGTCCGGGACTAATGAAAAACTGTTTTTT
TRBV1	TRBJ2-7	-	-	CTSSQDAEGGFRSSYEQYF	TGCACCAGCAGCCAAGATGCGGAGGGCGGGTTTAGGAGCTCCTACGAGCAGTACTTC
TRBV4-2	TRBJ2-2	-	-	CASSQEGTEGTGELFF	TGTGCCAGCAGCCAAGAGGGAACAGAGGGGACCGGGGAGCTGTTTTTT
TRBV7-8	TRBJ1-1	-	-	CASSFLQGVNTEAFF	TGTGCCAGCAGCTTCCTACAGGGCGTAAACACTGAAGCTTTCTTT
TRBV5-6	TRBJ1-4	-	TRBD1	CASRRTGTGYGLAEKLFF	TGTGCCAGCAGGCGGACCGGGACAGGGTATGGGCTTGCTGAAAAACTGTTTTTT
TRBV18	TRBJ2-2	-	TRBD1	CASSPKGALPNTGELFF	TGTGCCAGCTCACCAAAGGGGGCGCTCCCGAACACCGGGGAGCTGTTTTTT
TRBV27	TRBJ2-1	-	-	CASSLSGPYNEQFF	TGTGCCAGCAGTCTCTCCGGGCCCTACAATGAGCAGTTCTTC
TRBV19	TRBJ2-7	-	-	CASSGSGGSYEQYF	TGTGCCAGTAGTGGCTCAGGTGGGTCCTACGAGCAGTACTTC
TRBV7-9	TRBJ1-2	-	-	CASSFGVWGYGYTF	TGTGCCAGCAGCTTTGGTGTGTGGGGCTATGGCTACACCTTC
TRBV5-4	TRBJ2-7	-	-	CASRLDGDGTYEQYF	TGTGCCAGCAGGTTAGACGGCGACGGGACCTACGAGCAGTACTTC
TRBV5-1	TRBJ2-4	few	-	CASSLIGVGRYF	TGCGCCAGCAGCTTGATCGGGGTAGGGCGGTACTTC
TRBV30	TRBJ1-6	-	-	CAWSRQGIDNSPLHF	TGTGCCTGGAGCCGGCAGGGGATAGATAATTCACCCCTCCACTTT
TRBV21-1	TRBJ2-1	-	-	CASSEKGNTRNEQFF	TGTGCCAGCAGCGAAAAGGGGAACACTCGAAATGAGCAGTTCTTC
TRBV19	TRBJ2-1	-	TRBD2	CASRNSGGQHNEQFF	TGTGCCAGTAGGAATAGCGGGGGCCAGCACAATGAGCAGTTCTTC
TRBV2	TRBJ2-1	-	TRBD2	CASSYPSGSALMSSYNEQFF	TGTGCCAGCAGTTACCCTAGCGGGAGTGCGTTAATGAGCTCCTACAATGAGCAGTTCTTC
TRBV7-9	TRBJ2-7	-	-	CASSHRDGAYEQYF	TGTGCCAGCAGCCACAGGGATGGGGCCTACGAGCAGTACTTC
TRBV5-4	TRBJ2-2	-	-	CASSLAGLGGELFF	TGTGCCAGCAGCTTGGCTGGCCTGGGGGGGGAGCTGTTTTTT